These T cell receptor beta chains were read from a single sample in a study of T cell repertoires in cytomegalovirus infection. Their specific antigens are unknown. One entry per CDR3 protein, called by TCRdb with MiXCR from the reads. The sample records hundreds of thousands of distinct CDR3 sequences, around a third being singletons. This material consisted of cultured CD8+ T cells from PBMCs, taken from culture after CMV antigen stimulation. The receptor source for this set is a human donor in good health (CMV status not recorded). Some clones in this sample may be carry-over from other donors' samples. The CDR3 runs from the conserved cysteine through the conserved F or W. D genes are given only for firm matches. Expanded clones get a size class; other rows say once, few or many, or leave the size out.

V gene	J gene	clone size	D gene	CDR3 DNA	CDR3 protein
TRBV12-3/TRBV12-4	TRBJ1-5	many	.	TGTGCCAGCAGTTTAGAAAGCAATCAGCCCCAGCATTTT	CASSLESNQPQHF
TRBV3-1	TRBJ1-1	.	.	TGTGCCAGCAGCCAAAAAGGGACGGGGAACACTGAAGCTTTCTTT	CASSQKGTGNTEAFF
TRBV11-2	TRBJ2-2	many	.	TGTGCCAGCAGCTTGTGGGGGAACACCGGGGAGCTGTTTTTT	CASSLWGNTGELFF
TRBV6-6	TRBJ2-1	.	TRBD2	TGTGCCAACAGTGCCAGCTGGGGGACTAGCGGGGGTTCCTACAATGAGCAGTTCTTC	CANSASWGTSGGSYNEQFF
TRBV19	TRBJ2-3	.	TRBD2	TGTGCCAGTAGTTACAGGACTAGCACAGATTCGCAGTATTTT	CASSYRTSTDSQYF
TRBV29-1	TRBJ2-1	few	.	TGCAGCGTTTCCGGAGAAGACGGTAACTACAATGAGCAGTTCTTC	CSVSGEDGNYNEQFF
TRBV4-1	TRBJ1-6	few	.	TGTGCCAGCAGCCAAGATTGGGCCCTTAATTCACCCCTCCACTTT	CASSQDWALNSPLHF
TRBV6-1	TRBJ1-2	.	.	TGTGCCATCGGACGCCCGGCTGGCTACACCTTC	CAIGRPAGYTF
TRBV7-8	TRBJ2-3	many	TRBD1	TGTGCCAGCAGCTTTAGGCCCGACAGGGTCCGGGCAGATACGCAGTATTTT	CASSFRPDRVRADTQYF
TRBV20-1	TRBJ2-7	few	.	TGCAGTGCCCCGTGGGGCTACGAGCAGTACTTC	CSAPWGYEQYF
TRBV6-6	TRBJ2-1	few	TRBD1	TGTGCCAGCAGTGCTCAGAATGACAGGGTTGGCAATGAGCAGTTCTTC	CASSAQNDRVGNEQFF
TRBV6-2/TRBV6-3	TRBJ1-2	few	.	TGTGCCAGCAGTGGATTTAATTTCTATGGCTACACCTTC	CASSGFNFYGYTF
TRBV6-6	TRBJ1-5	few	.	TGTGCCTCGTGGCGGGGGGAAGAGGGCAATCAGCCCCAGCATTTT	CASWRGEEGNQPQHF
TRBV7-2	TRBJ1-2	few	.	TGTGCCACTGGGGGCTACACCTTC	CATGGYTF
TRBV18	TRBJ2-2	once	.	TGTGTCAGCTCACCTGTACGGGATAACACCGGGGAGCTGTTTTTT	CVSSPVRDNTGELFF
TRBV4-1	TRBJ2-1	.	TRBD2	TGCGCCAGCAGCCGCCGGACTAGCGGGGGGGGAGAGTCCTACAATGAGCAGTTCTTC	CASSRRTSGGGESYNEQFF
TRBV4-1	TRBJ2-5	.	TRBD2	TGCGCCAGCAGAGATATGAGACTAGCACAAGAGACCCAGTACTTC	CASRDMRLAQETQYF
TRBV29-1	TRBJ1-1	few	.	TGCAGCGCTGGGAGAATAGGGCCGAGAACTGAAGCTTTCTTT	CSAGRIGPRTEAFF
TRBV7-8	TRBJ1-1	.	.	TGTGCCAGCAGCTTAGGGTTTAGACTCGGCACTGAAGCTTTCTTT	CASSLGFRLGTEAFF
TRBV6-8	TRBJ2-3	.	TRBD1	TGTGCCAGCAGTTCCGCCCTGGACAGGCTACACACAGATACGCAGTATTTT	CASSSALDRLHTDTQYF
TRBV7-2	TRBJ2-3	many	.	TGTGCCAGCAGCTTAGAGATTAGCCCGCGCACAGATACGCAGTATTTT	CASSLEISPRTDTQYF
TRBV12-5	TRBJ1-1	.	TRBD1	TGTGCTAGTGGTCCATGGACAGGGCGGGACACTGAAGCTTTCTTT	CASGPWTGRDTEAFF
TRBV4-2	TRBJ1-1	.	TRBD1	TGTGCCAGCAGCCAAGGGCACAGGGGATCTGAAGCTTTCTTT	CASSQGHRGSEAFF
TRBV7-6	TRBJ2-7	few	.	TGTGCCAGCACCCCGAGAGCGGGGACACTCTACGAGCAGTACTTC	CASTPRAGTLYEQYF
TRBV2	TRBJ1-2	few	TRBD1	TGTGCCAGCAGTGAATACGGGCAGGGGGCCGGTTATGGCTACACCTTC	CASSEYGQGAGYGYTF
TRBV24-1	TRBJ1-5	.	.	TGTGCCACCAGTTACGAGGACAATCAGCCCCAGCATTTT	CATSYEDNQPQHF
TRBV6-2/TRBV6-3	TRBJ2-3	few	.	TGTGCCACTTCCCCGACAGGATTCACAGATACGCAGTATTTT	CATSPTGFTDTQYF
TRBV7-9	TRBJ2-3	few	.	TGTGCCAGCAGCCCTCTAGGGGGGGGCCTCGATACGCAGTATTTT	CASSPLGGGLDTQYF
TRBV27	TRBJ2-7	.	TRBD1	TGTGCCAGCAGTTTATCGGTGACAGGGTCCGAGCAGTACTTC	CASSLSVTGSEQYF
TRBV7-2	TRBJ2-3	.	.	TGTGCCAGCAGCCTGCTAGGGGAGGTAGATACGCAGTATTTT	CASSLLGEVDTQYF
TRBV4-1	TRBJ2-5	few	.	TGCGCCAGCAGCCAAGACAGGGTAAAGACCCAGTACTTC	CASSQDRVKTQYF
TRBV6-6	TRBJ1-1	many	.	TGTGCCAGCAGCCCCTGGGGAGGGACTGAAGCTTTCTTT	CASSPWGGTEAFF
TRBV2	TRBJ2-1	.	.	TGTGCCAGCAGGAGGGGGGGGCAATCCTACAATGAGCAGTTCTTC	CASRRGGQSYNEQFF
TRBV7-6	TRBJ2-3	few	TRBD2	TGTGCCAGCACCGCTAGCGGGGAAAGAGATACGCAGTATTTT	CASTASGERDTQYF
TRBV7-6	TRBJ2-3	few	.	TGTGCCAGCACCCCAAACGGGGCTTCCACAGATACGCAGTATTTT	CASTPNGASTDTQYF
TRBV25-1	TRBJ2-3	few	.	TGTGCCAGCAGTGAGGATACAGATACGCAGTATTTT	CASSEDTDTQYF
TRBV12-3/TRBV12-4	TRBJ1-4	.	TRBD1	TGTGCCAGCAGTCCCACCTCCGGGACAGTATTCGAAAAACTGTTTTTT	CASSPTSGTVFEKLFF
TRBV20-1	TRBJ1-1	.	.	TGCAGTGGGGGGCTTGGCACTGAAGCTTTCTTT	CSGGLGTEAFF
TRBV27	TRBJ2-3	few	.	TGTGCCAGCAGTTTCCGGATGGGCACAGATACGCAGTATTTT	CASSFRMGTDTQYF
TRBV4-1	TRBJ2-1	.	.	TGCGCCAGCAGCCATCCCACGGGGGATGAGCAGTTCTTC	CASSHPTGDEQFF
TRBV10-3	TRBJ2-3	few	TRBD2	TGTGCCATCGGGGCGGGGGTTTACTCGGATACGCAGTATTTT	CAIGAGVYSDTQYF
TRBV7-2	TRBJ1-6	.	.	TGTGCCAGCAGCTTATACGGACCGCGGACGAGTTCACCCCTCCACTTT	CASSLYGPRTSSPLHF
TRBV5-4	TRBJ1-6	few	.	TGTGCCAGTACCAGCTCCCCCCAGGCCCGGGGGTACTGGTTGCGGTCACCCCTCCACTTT	CASTSSPQARGYWLRSPLHF
TRBV7-2	TRBJ2-5	many	.	TGTGCCAGCAGCTTGGGGCCCTATTACCAAGAGACCCAGTACTTC	CASSLGPYYQETQYF
TRBV5-7	TRBJ2-7	few	.	TGTGCCAGCAGCTTAGCCCCGAAGTCCGAAGGTGGCCACGAGCAGTACTTC	CASSLAPKSEGGHEQYF
TRBV29-1	TRBJ1-5	.	.	TGCAGCGTTGAAGATGGGGGGGATAGCAATCAGCCCCAGCATTTT	CSVEDGGDSNQPQHF
TRBV7-8	TRBJ2-2	few	.	TGTGCCAGCATCGAGGGTAGAAAACCGAACACCGGGGAGCTGTTTTTT	CASIEGRKPNTGELFF
TRBV20-1	TRBJ2-7	.	TRBD1	TGCAGTGCTAGCTCTGCGACAGGGCTCTACGAGCAGTACTTC	CSASSATGLYEQYF
TRBV7-2	TRBJ2-3	.	.	TGTGCCAGCAGACGCTACTTCCGGGACGCCTACGATACGCAGTATTTT	CASRRYFRDAYDTQYF
TRBV7-2	TRBJ1-6	many	.	TGTGCCAGCAGCTTCGCCCAACAGGCCTATTCACCCCTCCACTTT	CASSFAQQAYSPLHF
TRBV29-1	TRBJ2-2	.	.	TGCAGCGTTGGGACAGTGAACACCGGGGAGCTGTTTTTT	CSVGTVNTGELFF
TRBV24-1	TRBJ2-5	few	.	TGTGCCACCAGTGATTTAGGGGAGACCCAGTACTTC	CATSDLGETQYF
TRBV5-1	TRBJ2-2	.	.	TGCGCCAGCAGCTTGGAGGGGGTGAACACCGGGGAGCTGTTTTTT	CASSLEGVNTGELFF